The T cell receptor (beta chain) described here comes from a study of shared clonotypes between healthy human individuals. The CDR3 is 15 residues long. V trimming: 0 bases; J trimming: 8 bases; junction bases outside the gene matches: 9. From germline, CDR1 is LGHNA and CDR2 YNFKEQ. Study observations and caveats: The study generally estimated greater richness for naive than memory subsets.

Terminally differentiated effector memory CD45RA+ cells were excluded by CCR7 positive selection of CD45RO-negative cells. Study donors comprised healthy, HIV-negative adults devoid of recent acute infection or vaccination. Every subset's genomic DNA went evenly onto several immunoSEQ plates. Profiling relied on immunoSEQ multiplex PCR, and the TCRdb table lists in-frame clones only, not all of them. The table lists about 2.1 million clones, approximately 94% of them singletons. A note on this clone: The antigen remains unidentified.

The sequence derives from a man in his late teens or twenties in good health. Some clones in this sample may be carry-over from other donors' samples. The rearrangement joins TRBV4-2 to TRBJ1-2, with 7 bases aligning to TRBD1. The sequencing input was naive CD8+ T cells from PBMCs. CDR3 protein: CASSQDRGQWLGYTF. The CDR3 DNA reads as TGTGCCAGCAGCCAAGATAGGGGGCAGTGGCTCGGCTACACCTTC.